These 12 T cell receptor beta chains came from one sample sequenced in a study of T-cell memory formation after mild COVID-19. MiXCR, run by TCRdb on the 5' RACE reads, gives a single entry per CDR3 protein. The sample has about 560,000 distinct CDR3 sequences; over 15% are singletons. Sequenced: PBMCs or a T cell subset sorted from them (not recorded which). These receptors were taken from an adult woman who had mild COVID-19 (a few samples of this study predate the infection). Cell type and time point are not known.

This clonotype has just a few counts. This chain links TRBV24-1 with TRBJ2-2; D is undetermined. The CDR3 contains 14 residues. Trimming took off 3 bases at V and 6 bases at J, with 10 bases between the two ends. The germline V gene has CDR1 KGHDR and CDR2 SFDVKD. The CDR3 DNA is TGTGCCACCAGTGATCTGAGTCGCGCCGGGGAGCTGTTTTTT. It translates to CATSDLSRAGELFF.

The CDR3 spells CSARQIENEQFF. The CDR3 DNA reads as TGCAGTGCTAGACAGATCGAGAATGAGCAGTTCTTC. V is TRBV20-1 and J is TRBJ2-1; D is unresolved. The CDR3 length is 12 residues. The germline V gene has CDR1 DFQATT and CDR2 SNEGSKA (reference sequence). Between the trimmed V and J ends, which lost 2 bases and 7 bases, there was a span of 9 bases.

This clonotype was observed a few times. The CDR3 DNA sequence: TGTGCCAGCTCACCACTGGGGCTAGCGGACAATGAGCAGTTCTTC. Protein: CASSPLGLADNEQFF. The rearrangement joins TRBV18 to TRBJ2-1, with 7 bases identical to TRBD2. The CDR3 totals 15 residues. With V trimmed by 1 base and J by 5 bases, 5 bases remained unmatched. Germline CDR1 and CDR2: KGHSH and LQKENI.

This chain links TRBV9 with TRBJ2-1; no clear D gene. The CDR3 has 16 amino acids. Germline V gives CDR1 SGDLS, CDR2 YYNGEE. The V gene lost 4 bases and the J gene lost 6 bases, with 20 bases spanning the gap. The CDR3 sequence: CASSINPRRKGNEQFF. CDR3 nucleotides: TGTGCCAGCAGCATAAATCCGAGACGAAAGGGCAATGAGCAGTTCTTC.

This clonotype was seen more than once but under ten times. J is TRBJ2-3 and V is TRBV10-3, with D possibly TRBD1 on 6 matching bases. CDR1 ENHRY and CDR2 SYGVKD come from the germline V gene. Trimming shortened V by 3 bases and J by 3 bases, and 16 bases separated the two germline ends. This CDR3 has 16 amino acids. The CDR3 coding sequence is TGTGCCATCAGTGATCAGACGGGACATCGGACAGATACGCAGTATTTT. It yields the protein CAISDQTGHRTDTQYF.

The chain couples TRBV7-8 to TRBJ2-5; D uncertain. Trimming stripped 1 base from V and 0 bases from J, with 6 bases between. The CDR3 contains 14 residues. Looked up from germline, CDR1 is SGHVS and CDR2 is FQNEAQ. CDR3 nucleotides: TGTGCCAGCAGCTTAGGAGGTGACCAAGAGACCCAGTACTTC. Protein sequence: CASSLGGDQETQYF. Full variable domain (rest looked up from reference TRBV7-8 and TRBJ2-5): GAGVSQSPRYKVAKRGQDVALRCDPISGHVSLFWYQQALGQGPEFLTYFQNEAQLDKSGLPSDRFFAERPEGSVSTLKIQRTQQEDSAVYLCASSLGGDQETQYFGPGTRLLVL.

A few counts support this clonotype. CDR3 region: CASSIGQRSSYNEQFF. The CDR3 DNA is TGTGCCAGCAGCATCGGACAAAGGAGCTCCTACAATGAGCAGTTCTTC. The V gene is TRBV12-3 or TRBV12-4, the J gene TRBJ2-1; possible D gene TRBD1, 5 bases. The V end lost 6 bases, the J end lost 0 bases, and 15 bases lay between the germline ends. The CDR3 runs to 16 residues.

The V and J genes are TRBV27 and TRBJ2-1, with D perhaps TRBD2 (6 bases). This CDR3 has 11 residues. The V gene lost 7 bases and the J gene lost 12 bases, with 13 bases spanning the gap. Per the germline V gene, CDR1 is MNHEY and CDR2 is SMNVEV (reference sequence). CDR3 coding DNA: TGTGCCAGCACCTGGGGGGAGCGGCAGTTCTTC. Translation gives CASTWGERQFF.

This clonotype showed up just a few times. V and J are TRBV15 and TRBJ2-1; perhaps TRBD1 as D (6 bases). This CDR3 is 16 amino acids long. V lost 0 bases to trimming and J lost 2 bases, with 11 bases between them. Germline V CDR1 and CDR2: LNHNV, YYDKDF (reference sequence). CDR3 in DNA: TGTGCCACCAGCAGAGATCTCGGGGACACCTACAATGAGCAGTTCTTC. This encodes CATSRDLGDTYNEQFF.

This chain links TRBV29-1 with TRBJ2-1, with TRBD1 matching 8 bases. Germline V gene lookup returns CDR1 SQVTM and CDR2 ANQGSEA. This CDR3 comprises 11 residues. V dropped 5 bases and J dropped 9; count of bases not matched to a gene: 3. CDR3 amino acids: CSVPQGVEQFF. CDR3 in DNA: TGCAGCGTTCCACAGGGGGTTGAGCAGTTCTTC.

The V call is TRBV11-3, the J call TRBJ2-7; D might be TRBD2 (6 bases). Between the trimmed V and J ends, which lost 1 base and 7 bases, there was a span of 14 bases. Germline lookup yields CDR1 SGHNT and CDR2 YENEEA. CDR3 length: 14 amino acids. CDR3 loop: CASSLGPGRGEQYF. The CDR3 DNA sequence: TGTGCCAGCAGCTTAGGCCCAGGACGGGGGGAGCAGTACTTC. The entire variable domain, with the rest obtained from reference TRBV11-3 and TRBJ2-7, is as follows: EAGVVQSPRYKIIEKKQPVAFWCNPISGHNTLYWYLQNLGQGPELLIRYENEEAVDDSQLPKDRFSAERLKGVDSTLKIQPAELGDSAVYLCASSLGPGRGEQYFGPGTRLTVT.

The chain employs TRBV6-5 and TRBJ1-2; D is ambiguous. The CDR3 runs 16 residues. Germline CDR1 is MNHEY and CDR2 is SVGAGI. V was trimmed by 6 bases and J by 2 bases, leaving 19 bases between them. CDR3 residues: CASSPYSGGENYGYTF. The CDR3 region has the DNA TGTGCCAGCAGCCCTTACAGTGGAGGAGAAAACTATGGCTACACCTTC.